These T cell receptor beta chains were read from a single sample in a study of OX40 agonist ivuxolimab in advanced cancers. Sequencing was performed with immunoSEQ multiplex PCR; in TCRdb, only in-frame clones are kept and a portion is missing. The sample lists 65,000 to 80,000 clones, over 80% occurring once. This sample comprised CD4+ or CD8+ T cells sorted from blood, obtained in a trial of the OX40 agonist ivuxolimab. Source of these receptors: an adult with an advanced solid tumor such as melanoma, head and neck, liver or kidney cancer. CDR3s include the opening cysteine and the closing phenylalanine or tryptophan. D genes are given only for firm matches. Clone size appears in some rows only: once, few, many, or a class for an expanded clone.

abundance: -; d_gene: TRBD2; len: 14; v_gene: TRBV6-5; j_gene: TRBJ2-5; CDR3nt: TGTGCCAGCAGTTACGGGACTAGTTTGGAGACCCAGTACTTC; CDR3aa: CASSYGTSLETQYF
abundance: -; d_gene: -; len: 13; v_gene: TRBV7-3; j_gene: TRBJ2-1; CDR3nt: TGTGCCAGCAGCTTATTCGTGGGGGATGAGCAGTTCTTC; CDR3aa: CASSLFVGDEQFF
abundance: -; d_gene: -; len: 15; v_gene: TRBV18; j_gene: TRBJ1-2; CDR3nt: TGTGCCAGCTCACCACTCGACAGGCCCAACTATGGCTACACCTTC; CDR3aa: CASSPLDRPNYGYTF
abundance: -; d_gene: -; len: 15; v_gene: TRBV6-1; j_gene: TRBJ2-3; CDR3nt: TGTGCCAGCAGTCGGGCAGGTAAAAGCACAGATACGCAGTATTTT; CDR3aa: CASSRAGKSTDTQYF
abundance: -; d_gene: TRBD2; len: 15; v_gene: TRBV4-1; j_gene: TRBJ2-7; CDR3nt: TGCGCCAGCAGCCAAGTCCTAGCGGGGTCCGGGGAGCAGTACTTC; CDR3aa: CASSQVLAGSGEQYF
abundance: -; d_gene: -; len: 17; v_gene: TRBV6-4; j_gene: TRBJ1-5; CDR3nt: TGTGCCAGCAGTGACTCAGCCCCCCAGAGCTATAATCAGCCCCAGCATTTT; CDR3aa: CASSDSAPQSYNQPQHF
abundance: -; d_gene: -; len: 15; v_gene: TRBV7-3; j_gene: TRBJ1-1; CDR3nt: TGTGCCAGCAGCTTAATAGTGGGCCCAAGCACTGAAGCTTTCTTT; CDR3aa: CASSLIVGPSTEAFF
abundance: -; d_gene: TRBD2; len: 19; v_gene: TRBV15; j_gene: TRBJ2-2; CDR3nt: TGTGCCACCAGCAGAACAGGACAGACAATTAGCGGGAGGGCGTGGGAGCTGTTTTTT; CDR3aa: CATSRTGQTISGRAWELFF
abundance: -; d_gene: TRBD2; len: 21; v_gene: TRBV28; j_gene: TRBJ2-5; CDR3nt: TGTGCCAGCAGAAAGCTAGCGGGAGCAGTAAAACTGCAACAGAGAGGGGAGACCCAGTACTTC; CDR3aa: CASRKLAGAVKLQQRGETQYF
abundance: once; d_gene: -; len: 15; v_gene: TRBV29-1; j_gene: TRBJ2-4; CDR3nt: TGCAGCGTTGTTGTCTTAGACTTCGCCAAAAACATTCAGTACTTC; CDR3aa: CSVVVLDFAKNIQYF
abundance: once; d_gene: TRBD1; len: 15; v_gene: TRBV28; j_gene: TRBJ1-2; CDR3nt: TGTGCCAGCAGTGGATCAGACAGGGGACTCTATGGCTACACCTTC; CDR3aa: CASSGSDRGLYGYTF
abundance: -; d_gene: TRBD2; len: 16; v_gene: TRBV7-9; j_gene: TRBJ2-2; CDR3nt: TGTGCCAGCAGCCCCCCGGGACTAGTGAACACCGGGGAGCTGTTTTTT; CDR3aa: CASSPPGLVNTGELFF
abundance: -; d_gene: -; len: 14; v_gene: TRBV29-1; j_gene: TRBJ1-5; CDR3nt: TGCAGCGTGGCCCAAGGTGGGGCTCGGGGGCCCCAGCATTTT; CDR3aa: CSVAQGGARGPQHF
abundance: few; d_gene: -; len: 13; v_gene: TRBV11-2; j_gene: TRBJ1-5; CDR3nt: TGTGCCAGCAGCCCATCCGCTGATCAGCCCCAGCATTTT; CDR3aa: CASSPSADQPQHF
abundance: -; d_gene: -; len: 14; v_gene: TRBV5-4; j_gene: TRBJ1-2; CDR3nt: TGTGCCAGCAGCTTGGCGAAGCAGCCCTATGGCTACACCTTC; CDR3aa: CASSLAKQPYGYTF
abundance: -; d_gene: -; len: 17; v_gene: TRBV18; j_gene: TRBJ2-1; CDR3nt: TGTGCCAGCTCACCACCGCTGGAACAACACCACTGGGATGAGCAGTTCTTC; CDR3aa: CASSPPLEQHHWDEQFF
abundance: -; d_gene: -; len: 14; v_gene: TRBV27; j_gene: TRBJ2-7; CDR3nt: TGTGCCAGCAGTTTAAGGCTAGCGCAGCACGAGCAGTACTTC; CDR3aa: CASSLRLAQHEQYF
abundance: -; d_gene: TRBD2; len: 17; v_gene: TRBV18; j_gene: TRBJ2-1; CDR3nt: TGTGCCAGCTCTCGACTAGCGGGGGGGAGCTCCTACAATGAGCAGTTCTTC; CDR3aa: CASSRLAGGSSYNEQFF
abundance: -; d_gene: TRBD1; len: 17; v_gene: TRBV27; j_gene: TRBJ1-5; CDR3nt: TGTGCCAGCAGTCTAAGTCCCGGGACAGGGTTCAATCAGCCCCAGCATTTT; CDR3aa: CASSLSPGTGFNQPQHF
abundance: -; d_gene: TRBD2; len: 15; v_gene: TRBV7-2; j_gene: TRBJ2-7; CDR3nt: TGTGCCAGCAGCTTACTGGCTAGCGGGAATGTTGAGCAGTACTTC; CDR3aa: CASSLLASGNVEQYF
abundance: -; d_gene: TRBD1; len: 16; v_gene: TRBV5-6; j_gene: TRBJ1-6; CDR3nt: TGTGCCAGCAGCTTGAGGACAGGGGTTAATAATTCACCCCTCCACTTT; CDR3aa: CASSLRTGVNNSPLHF
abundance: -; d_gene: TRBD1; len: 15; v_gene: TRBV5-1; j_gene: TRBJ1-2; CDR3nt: TGCGCCAGCAGCTTGGACCCGACAGGGTACTATGGCTACACCTTC; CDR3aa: CASSLDPTGYYGYTF
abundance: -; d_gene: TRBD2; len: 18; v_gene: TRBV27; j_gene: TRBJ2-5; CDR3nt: TGTGCCCGCAGTTTATCGGGGACTAGCGGGCGGGTGGGAGAGACCCAGTACTTC; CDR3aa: CARSLSGTSGRVGETQYF
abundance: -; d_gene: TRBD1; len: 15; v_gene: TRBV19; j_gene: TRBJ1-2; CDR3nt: TGTGCCAGTAGTATTAGCAGGGGGGTTGACTATGGCTACACCTTC; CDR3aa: CASSISRGVDYGYTF
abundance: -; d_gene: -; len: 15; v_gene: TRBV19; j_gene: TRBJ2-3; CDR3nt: TGTGCCAGTAGTATTCTCTTGGGGTCGGGAGATACGCAGTATTTT; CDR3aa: CASSILLGSGDTQYF
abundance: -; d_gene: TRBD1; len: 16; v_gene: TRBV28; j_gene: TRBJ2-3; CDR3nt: TGTGCCAGCAGTGAAACAGACAGGGGCTACACAGATACGCAGTATTTT; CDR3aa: CASSETDRGYTDTQYF
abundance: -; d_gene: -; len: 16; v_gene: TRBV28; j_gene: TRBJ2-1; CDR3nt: TGTGCCAGCAAACCTCCACTGATTAGCTCCTACAATGAGCAGTTCTTC; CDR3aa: CASKPPLISSYNEQFF
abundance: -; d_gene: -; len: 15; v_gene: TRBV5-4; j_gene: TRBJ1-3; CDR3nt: TGTGCCAGCAGCTTGGATCCCTTCTCTGGAAACACCATATATTTT; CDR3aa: CASSLDPFSGNTIYF
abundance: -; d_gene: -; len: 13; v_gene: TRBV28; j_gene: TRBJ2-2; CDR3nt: TGTGCCAGCAGTATTAGAGTCACCGGGGAGCTGTTTTTT; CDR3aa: CASSIRVTGELFF
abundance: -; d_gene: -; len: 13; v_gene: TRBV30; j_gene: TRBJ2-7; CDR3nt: TGTGCCTGGGGCCAGGGGAGAGGCTACGAGCAGTACTTC; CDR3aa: CAWGQGRGYEQYF
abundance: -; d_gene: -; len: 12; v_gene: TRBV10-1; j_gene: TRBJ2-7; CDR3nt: TGCGCCAGCAGTGAGGATTTCTACGAGCAGTACTTC; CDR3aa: CASSEDFYEQYF
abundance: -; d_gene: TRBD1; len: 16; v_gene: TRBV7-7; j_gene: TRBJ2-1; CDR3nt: TGTGCCAGCAGCCGGTTCGGACAGGGAAGTATGGATGAGCAGTTCTTC; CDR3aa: CASSRFGQGSMDEQFF
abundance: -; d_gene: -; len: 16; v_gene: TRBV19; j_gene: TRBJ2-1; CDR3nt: TGTGCCAGTAGTACTCAGGGTCACAGCTCCTACAATGAGCAGTTCTTC; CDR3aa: CASSTQGHSSYNEQFF
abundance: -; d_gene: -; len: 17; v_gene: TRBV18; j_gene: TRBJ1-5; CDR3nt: TGTGCCAGCTCACCACCGACCGCGGGGGTAGGGGATCAGCCCCAGCATTTT; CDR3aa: CASSPPTAGVGDQPQHF
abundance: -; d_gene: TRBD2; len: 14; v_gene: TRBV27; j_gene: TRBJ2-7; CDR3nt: TGTGCCAGCTTCGTTTCGGGAGGACGTTCCGAGCAGTACTTC; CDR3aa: CASFVSGGRSEQYF
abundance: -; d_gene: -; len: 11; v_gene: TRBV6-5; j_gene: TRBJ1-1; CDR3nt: TGTGCCACCTCCCGGGGCCCGGGGGCTTTCTTT; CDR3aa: CATSRGPGAFF
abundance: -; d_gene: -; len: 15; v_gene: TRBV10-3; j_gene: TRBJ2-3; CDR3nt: TGTGCCATCAGTCAATTGGGGTTCTACACAGATACGCAGTATTTT; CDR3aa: CAISQLGFYTDTQYF
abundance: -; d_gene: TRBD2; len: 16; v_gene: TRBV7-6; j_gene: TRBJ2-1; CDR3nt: TGTGCCAGCAGACCTAGCGGGACCGTTCTCTACAATGAGCAGTTCTTC; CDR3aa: CASRPSGTVLYNEQFF
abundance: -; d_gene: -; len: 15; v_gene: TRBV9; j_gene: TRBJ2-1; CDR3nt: TGTGCCAGCAGCGTAGACGGGCCGACCTACAATGAGCAGTTCTTC; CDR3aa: CASSVDGPTYNEQFF
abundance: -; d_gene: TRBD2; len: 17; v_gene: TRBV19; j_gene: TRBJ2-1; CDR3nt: TGTGCCAGTAGACCCTCAGGGGGACTAGCGTTCCCGAATGAGCAGTTCTTC; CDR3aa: CASRPSGGLAFPNEQFF
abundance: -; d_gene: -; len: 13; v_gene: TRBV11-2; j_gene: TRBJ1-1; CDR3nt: TGTGCCAGCAGCTTAGAAAGGAACACTGAAGCTTTCTTT; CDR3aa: CASSLERNTEAFF
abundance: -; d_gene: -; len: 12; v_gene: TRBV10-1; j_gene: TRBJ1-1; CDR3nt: TGCGCCAGCAGTGACCCGAACACTGAAGCTTTCTTT; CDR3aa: CASSDPNTEAFF
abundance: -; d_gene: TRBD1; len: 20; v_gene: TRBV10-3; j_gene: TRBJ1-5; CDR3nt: TGTGCCATCAGCTCGGGACAGGGGGCCGAATCCCGGGATAGCAATCAGCCCCAGCATTTT; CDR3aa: CAISSGQGAESRDSNQPQHF
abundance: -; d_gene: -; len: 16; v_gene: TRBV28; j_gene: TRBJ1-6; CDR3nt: TGTGCCAGCACCCTTTCGCGTGGCCAAGGCAATTCACCCCTCCACTTT; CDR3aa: CASTLSRGQGNSPLHF
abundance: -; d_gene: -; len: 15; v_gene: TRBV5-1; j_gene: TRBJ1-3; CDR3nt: TGCGCCAGCAGCACTGACCTCAGCTCTGGAAACACCATATATTTT; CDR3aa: CASSTDLSSGNTIYF
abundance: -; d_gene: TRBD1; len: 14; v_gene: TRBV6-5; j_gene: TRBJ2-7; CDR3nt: TGTGCCAGCAGATCGACAGGGTCAGCCTACGAGCAGTACTTC; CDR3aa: CASRSTGSAYEQYF
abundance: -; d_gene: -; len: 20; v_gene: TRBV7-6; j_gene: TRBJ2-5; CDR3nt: TGTGCCAGCAGCTTAGTCCCCGGCGCACTAGCTAAGAGGGGGGGCGAGACCCAGTACTTC; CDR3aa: CASSLVPGALAKRGGETQYF
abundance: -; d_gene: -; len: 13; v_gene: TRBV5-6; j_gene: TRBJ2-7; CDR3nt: TGTGCCACCCGGAGGAGGTGGTCCTACGAGCAGTACTTC; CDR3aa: CATRRRWSYEQYF
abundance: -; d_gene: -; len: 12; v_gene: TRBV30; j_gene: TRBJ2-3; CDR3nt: TGTGCCTGGAGTGTTAGCTCAGATACGCAGTATTTT; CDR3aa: CAWSVSSDTQYF
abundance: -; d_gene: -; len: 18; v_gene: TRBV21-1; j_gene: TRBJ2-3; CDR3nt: TGTGCCAGCAGCAAAGGAACGGGGACTAGCGGTTACACAGATACGCAGTATTTT; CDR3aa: CASSKGTGTSGYTDTQYF